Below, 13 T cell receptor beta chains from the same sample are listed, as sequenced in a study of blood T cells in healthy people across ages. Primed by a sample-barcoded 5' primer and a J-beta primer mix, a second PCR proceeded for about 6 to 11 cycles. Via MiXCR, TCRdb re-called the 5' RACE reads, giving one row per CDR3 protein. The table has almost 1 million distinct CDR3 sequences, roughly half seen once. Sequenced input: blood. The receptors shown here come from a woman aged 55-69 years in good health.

The CDR3 loop reads CATSAGQGLAKNIQYF. DNA for the CDR3: TGTGCCACCAGTGCCGGACAGGGTCTAGCCAAAAACATTCAGTACTTC. The J gene is TRBJ2-4, the V gene TRBV24-1; 8 bases line up with TRBD1. V dropped 5 bases and J dropped 0; count of bases not matched to a gene: 5. Looked up from germline, CDR1 is KGHDR and CDR2 is SFDVKD. This CDR3 spans 16 amino acids.

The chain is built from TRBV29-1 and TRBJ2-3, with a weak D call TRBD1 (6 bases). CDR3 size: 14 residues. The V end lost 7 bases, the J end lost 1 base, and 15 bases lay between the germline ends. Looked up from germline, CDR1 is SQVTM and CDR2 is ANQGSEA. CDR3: CSGTAIGGTDTQYF. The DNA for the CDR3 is TGCAGCGGGACAGCTATTGGTGGCACAGATACGCAGTATTTT.

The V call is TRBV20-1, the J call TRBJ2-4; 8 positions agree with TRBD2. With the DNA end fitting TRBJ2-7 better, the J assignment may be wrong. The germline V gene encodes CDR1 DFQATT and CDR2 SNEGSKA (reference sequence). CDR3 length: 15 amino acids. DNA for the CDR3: TGCAGTGCTAGCGGGTTTAGCGGGGCAGCCTACGAGCAGTACTTC. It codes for CSASGFSGAAYEQYF.

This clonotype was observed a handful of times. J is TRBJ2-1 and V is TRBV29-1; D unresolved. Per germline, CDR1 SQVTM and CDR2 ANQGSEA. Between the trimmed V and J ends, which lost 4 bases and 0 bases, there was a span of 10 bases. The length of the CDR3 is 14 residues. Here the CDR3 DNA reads TGCAGCGTTGTCGGCGATCGCTCCTACAATGAGCAGTTCTTC. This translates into CSVVGDRSYNEQFF.

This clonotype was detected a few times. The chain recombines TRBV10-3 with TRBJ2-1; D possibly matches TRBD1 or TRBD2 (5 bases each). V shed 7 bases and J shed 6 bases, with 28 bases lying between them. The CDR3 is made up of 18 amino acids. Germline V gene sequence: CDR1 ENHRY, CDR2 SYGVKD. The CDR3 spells CAIMEAGLSVPRGNEQFF. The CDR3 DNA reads TGTGCCATCATGGAAGCAGGACTGTCCGTTCCGAGGGGCAATGAGCAGTTCTTC.

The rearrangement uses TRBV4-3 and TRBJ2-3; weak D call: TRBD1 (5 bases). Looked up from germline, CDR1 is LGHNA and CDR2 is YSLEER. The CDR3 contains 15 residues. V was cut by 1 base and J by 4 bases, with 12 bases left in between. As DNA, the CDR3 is TGCGCCAGCAGCCAAGGGGGTGGGGCGGCAGATACGCAGTATTTT. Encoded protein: CASSQGGGAADTQYF.

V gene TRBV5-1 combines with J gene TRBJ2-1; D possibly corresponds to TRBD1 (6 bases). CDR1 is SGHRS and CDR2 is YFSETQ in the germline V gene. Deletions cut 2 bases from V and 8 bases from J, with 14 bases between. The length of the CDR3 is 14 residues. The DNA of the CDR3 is TGCGCCAGCAGCTTAACAACAGGGTTGGATGAGCAGTTCTTC. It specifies CASSLTTGLDEQFF.

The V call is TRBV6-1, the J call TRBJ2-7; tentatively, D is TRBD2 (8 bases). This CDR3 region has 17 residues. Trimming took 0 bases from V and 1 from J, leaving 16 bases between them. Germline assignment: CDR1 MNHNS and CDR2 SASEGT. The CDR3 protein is CASSEALRGGQSYEQYF. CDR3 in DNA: TGTGCCAGCAGTGAAGCGCTTCGGGGGGGACAGTCCTACGAGCAGTACTTC.

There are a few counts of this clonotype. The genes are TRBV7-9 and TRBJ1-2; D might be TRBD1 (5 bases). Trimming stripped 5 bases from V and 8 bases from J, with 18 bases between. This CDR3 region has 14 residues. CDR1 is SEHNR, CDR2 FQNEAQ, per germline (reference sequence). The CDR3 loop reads CASSPDPGRAGYTF. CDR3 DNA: TGTGCCAGCAGCCCTGACCCAGGGAGGGCCGGCTACACCTTC.

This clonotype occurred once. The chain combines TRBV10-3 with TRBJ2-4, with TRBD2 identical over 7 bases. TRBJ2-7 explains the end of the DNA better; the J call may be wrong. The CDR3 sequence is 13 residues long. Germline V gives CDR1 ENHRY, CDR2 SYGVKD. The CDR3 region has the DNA TGTGCCATCGAGAGCGGGAACTCCTACGAGCAGTACTTC. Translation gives CAIESGNSYEQYF.

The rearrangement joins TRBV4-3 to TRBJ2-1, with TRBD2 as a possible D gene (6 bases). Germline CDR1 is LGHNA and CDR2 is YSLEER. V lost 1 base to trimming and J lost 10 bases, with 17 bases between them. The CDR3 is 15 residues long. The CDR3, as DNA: TGCGCCAGCAGCCAAGTCGGACTGGGGGGTTCAGAGCAGTTCTTC. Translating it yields CASSQVGLGGSEQFF.

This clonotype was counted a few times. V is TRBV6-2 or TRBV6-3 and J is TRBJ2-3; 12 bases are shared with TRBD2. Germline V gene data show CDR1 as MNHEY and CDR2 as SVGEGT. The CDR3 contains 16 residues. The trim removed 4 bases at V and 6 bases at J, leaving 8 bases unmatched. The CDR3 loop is CASSLRLAGVGDTQYF. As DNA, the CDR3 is TGTGCCAGCAGTTTACGACTAGCGGGAGTCGGGGATACGCAGTATTTT.

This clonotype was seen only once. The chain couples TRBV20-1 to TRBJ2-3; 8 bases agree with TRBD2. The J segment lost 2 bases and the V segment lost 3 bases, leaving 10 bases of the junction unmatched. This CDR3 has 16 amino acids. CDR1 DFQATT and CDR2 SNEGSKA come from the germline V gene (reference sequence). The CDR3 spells CSASLAGGQLTDTQYF. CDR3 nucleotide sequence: TGCAGTGCTAGTTTGGCGGGAGGACAGCTCACAGATACGCAGTATTTT.